This passage covers 30 T cell receptor beta chains from one sample sequenced in a study of preoperative IRX-2 immunotherapy in early breast cancer. Libraries were prepared by immunoSEQ multiplex PCR; TCRdb keeps only in-frame clonotypes and omits some of them. The repertoire holds some 2,000 clones, with roughly two thirds as singletons. Indicated treatment: preoperative locoregional IRX-2 cytokine immunotherapy. Sequencing was performed on tumor tissue, taken before IRX-2 immunotherapy. These receptors came from a human donor with breast cancer.

This clone was detected only once. This chain links TRBV10-2 with TRBJ1-1; 9 bases are shared with TRBD1. The junction had 5 bases not matched to a gene; V was cut back by 9 bases and J by 6 bases. The V gene's germline CDR1 is WSHSY and CDR2 SAAADI. There are 12 residues in the CDR3. CDR3 coding DNA: TGCGCCAGTTCGGACAGGGGCCCTGAAGCTTTCTTT. Translating it yields CASSDRGPEAFF.

CDR3 DNA sequence: TGCGCCAGCAGCCTCAGCCCCGGGGCTTTTAACTATGGCTACACCTTC. This encodes CASSLSPGAFNYGYTF. V gene TRBV5-1 combines with J gene TRBJ1-2; possible D gene TRBD1, 5 bases. The V gene lost 4 bases and the J gene lost 1 base, with 17 bases spanning the gap. The germline CDR1 and CDR2 sequences are SGHRS and YFSETQ. This CDR3 is built from 16 residues.

The chain employs TRBV12-5 and TRBJ1-1; D is undetermined. Germline CDR1 and CDR2: LGHNT and FRNRAP. The CDR3 loop spans 11 amino acids. DNA of the CDR3: TGTGCCAGCACCGGCGGGTCAGAAGCTTTCTTT. This gives the protein CASTGGSEAFF.

This chain joins TRBV5-1 and TRBJ1-2; the D gene is possibly TRBD1 (5 bases). This CDR3 has 15 amino acids. Trimming removed 5 bases from V and 2 bases from J, with 16 bases in between. Germline CDR1 is SGHRS and CDR2 is YFSETQ. CDR3 DNA: TGCGCCAGCAGATTAAACGTAGAGGGGAACTATGGCTACACCTTC. Protein sequence: CASRLNVEGNYGYTF.

The chain is built from TRBV28 and TRBJ1-2; D gene ambiguous. This CDR3 is 14 amino acids long. V lost 7 bases and J lost 0, with 12 bases in between. CDR1 and CDR2 (germline): MDHEN, SYDVKM. The CDR3 DNA reads TGTGCCAGCAACCTTGACCAGGCTAACTATGGCTACACCTTC. Encoded protein: CASNLDQANYGYTF.

V gene TRBV30 combines with J gene TRBJ1-1, with a tentative D call TRBD1 (5 bases). The CDR3 contains 11 residues. CDR1 and CDR2 from the germline V gene are GTSNPN and SVGIG (reference sequence). V was cut by 5 bases and J by 6 bases, with 10 bases left in between. The CDR3 DNA follows: TGTGCCTGGTCTAGGGACTCTGAAGCTTTCTTT. Protein sequence: CAWSRDSEAFF.

The chain employs TRBV6-8 and TRBJ2-2; no firm D call. The ends were cut back, 8 bases at V and 1 base at J, with 11 bases in the middle. CDR3 size: 14 residues. Germline V lookup: CDR1 MNHGY, CDR2 SAAAGT. The CDR3 DNA follows: TGTGCCAGCTGCTTGACCGAGAACACCGGGGAGCTGTTTTTT. It translates to CASCLTENTGELFF.

This chain links TRBV11-3 with TRBJ1-3; D gene unclear. This CDR3 region has 16 residues. V gave up 5 bases and J gave up 3 bases, with 17 bases separating them. Germline V lookup: CDR1 SGHNT, CDR2 YENEEA. CDR3 loop: CASSLRTAGDGNTIYF. CDR3 in DNA: TGTGCCAGCAGCCTCAGGACCGCGGGTGATGGAAACACCATATATTTT.

The chain carries TRBV6-8 and TRBJ1-6; 9 bases match TRBD1. The CDR3 totals 15 residues. Unmatched junction bases numbered 1, after V lost 6 bases and J lost 1 base. The germline V gene has CDR1 MNHGY and CDR2 SAAAGT. CDR3 in DNA: TGTGCCAGCAGGGGACAGGGTTCCTATAATTCACCCCTCCACTTT. Its translation: CASRGQGSYNSPLHF.

This rearrangement joins TRBV28 to TRBJ2-1; TRBD2 agrees at 13 bases. The junction had 3 bases not matched to a gene; V was cut back by 7 bases and J by 9 bases. The CDR3 runs 13 residues. Germline-derived CDR1 and CDR2 are MDHEN and SYDVKM. CDR3 coding DNA: TGTGCCAGCACGGGACTAGCGGGGACTGAGCAGTTCTTC. It yields the protein CASTGLAGTEQFF.

The rearrangement links TRBV11-3 to TRBJ2-2; maybe TRBD2 (6 bases). V shed 3 bases and J shed 7 bases, with 12 bases lying between them. The CDR3 runs 14 residues. The germline gives CDR1 SGHNT, CDR2 YENEEA. CDR3 coding DNA: TGTGCCAGCAGCTTTGGGACTTTCTTCGGGGAGCTGTTTTTT. Protein sequence: CASSFGTFFGELFF.

This chain uses TRBV10-3 with TRBJ1-6; 10 nucleotides match TRBD1. Germline lookup yields CDR1 ENHRY and CDR2 SYGVKD. Germline trimming cut 2 bases from V and 2 bases from J; bases unmatched to any gene: 0. The CDR3 loop spans 16 amino acids. The CDR3 reads CAISEGQGAYNSPLHF. The DNA of the CDR3 is TGTGCCATCAGTGAGGGACAGGGGGCCTATAATTCACCCCTCCACTTT.

This chain connects TRBV18 to TRBJ2-7; the D gene is possibly TRBD2 (6 bases). V gave up 2 bases and J gave up 0 bases, with 11 bases separating them. Germline V gene sequence: CDR1 KGHSH, CDR2 LQKENI. CDR3 length: 15 residues. The CDR3 region is CASSPNDGGSYEQYF. CDR3 coding DNA: TGTGCCAGCTCACCAAACGACGGGGGCTCCTACGAGCAGTACTTC. The complete variable domain, with remaining parts taken from reference TRBV18 and TRBJ2-7, reads NAGVMQNPRHLVRRRGQEARLRCSPMKGHSHVYWYRQLPEEGLKFMVYLQKENIIDESGMPKERFSAEFPKEGPSILRIQQVVRGDSAAYFCASSPNDGGSYEQYFGPGTRLTVT.

The chain carries TRBV12-5 and TRBJ2-2, with D perhaps TRBD2 (6 bases). Trimming stripped 2 bases from V and 7 bases from J, with 20 bases between. The CDR3 is made up of 17 amino acids. Germline CDR1 and CDR2: LGHNT and FRNRAP. CDR3 DNA sequence: TGTGCTAGTGGTTTGACCGTCTCACTAGCCTTTAGCGGGGAGCTGTTTTTT. Protein sequence: CASGLTVSLAFSGELFF. The complete variable domain, with remaining parts taken from reference TRBV12-5 and TRBJ2-2, reads DARVTQTPRHKVTEMGQEVTMRCQPILGHNTVFWYRQTMMQGLELLAYFRNRAPLDDSGMPKDRFSAEMPDATLATLKIQPSEPRDSAVYFCASGLTVSLAFSGELFFGEGSRLTVL.

The rearrangement joins TRBV29-1 to TRBJ1-2; perhaps TRBD1 as D (5 bases). Germline V CDR1 and CDR2: SQVTM, ANQGSEA. The length of the CDR3 is 12 residues. V was shortened by 7 bases and J by 4 bases, with 13 bases between the two germline ends. CDR3 DNA sequence: TGCAGCGCCCGGGACGGGTCCTATGGCTACACCTTC. Its translation is CSARDGSYGYTF.

The V gene is TRBV18, the J gene TRBJ2-5; 7 nucleotides align to TRBD2. Germline V gene lookup returns CDR1 KGHSH and CDR2 LQKENI. The length of the CDR3 is 15 residues. Unmatched junction bases numbered 9, after V lost 5 bases and J lost 3 bases. Here the CDR3 DNA reads TGTGCCAGCTCAGCCGGGAGGAGGCTGGAAGAGACCCAGTACTTC. Its translation is CASSAGRRLEETQYF.

Sample share makes this clone hyperexpanded. Compared with germline, one end of the junction differs, possibly owing to a read error. The rearrangement joins TRBV6-8 to TRBJ1-1; TRBD1 aligns across 8 bases. Germline-derived CDR1 and CDR2 are MNHGY and SAAAGT. CDR3 length: 14 amino acids. CDR3 region: CAISYRGMNTEAFF. The CDR3, as DNA: TGTGCCATCAGTTACAGGGGGATGAACACTGAAGCTTTCTTT.

The rearrangement uses TRBV6-1 and TRBJ1-2; unclear D gene. This CDR3 contains 15 residues. Trimming took 0 bases from V and 4 from J, leaving 12 bases between them. CDR1 and CDR2 (germline): MNHNS, SASEGT. The CDR3 protein is CASSEAGEAGYGYTF. CDR3 DNA sequence: TGTGCCAGCAGTGAAGCCGGCGAGGCTGGCTATGGCTACACCTTC.

This chain joins TRBV6-8 and TRBJ1-2, with 7 bases aligning to TRBD1. This CDR3 has 16 amino acids. Per germline, CDR1 MNHGY and CDR2 SAAAGT. The junction had 14 bases not matched to a gene; V was cut back by 6 bases and J by 4 bases. The CDR3 reads CASRGSGTARIYGYTF. The CDR3 DNA follows: TGTGCCAGCAGGGGGTCCGGGACAGCTAGGATCTATGGCTACACCTTC.

The chain uses TRBV7-7 and TRBJ1-6; a weak D match, TRBD1 (5 bases). CDR1 is SSHAT, CDR2 FNYEAQ, per germline (reference sequence). The V and J ends lost 5 bases and 3 bases respectively, with 11 bases between them. The CDR3 has 15 amino acids. CDR3 bases: TGTGCCAGCAGCGGAAGACAGATCTATAATTCACCCCTCCACTTT. It codes for CASSGRQIYNSPLHF.

This chain connects TRBV6-8 to TRBJ1-1, with unresolved D. CDR3 length equals 13 residues. Trimming shortened V by 5 bases and J by 3 bases, and 10 bases separated the two germline ends. Germline V gene data show CDR1 as MNHGY and CDR2 as SAAAGT. Written as DNA, the CDR3 is TGTGCCAGCAGTACCAACTGGGACACTGAAGCTTTCTTT. Its translation is CASSTNWDTEAFF.

The J gene is TRBJ2-2, the V gene TRBV28, with TRBD2 as a possible D gene (5 bases). V was pared by 10 bases and J by 0 bases, with 9 bases between. The CDR3 runs 13 residues. The germline CDR1 and CDR2 sequences are MDHEN and SYDVKM. DNA of the CDR3: TGTGCCACCTCCGGGACGAACACCGGGGAGCTGTTTTTT. Its protein is CATSGTNTGELFF.

By its share, this clone is large (0.1 to 1%). The rearrangement uses TRBV11-3 and TRBJ1-3, with D hard to call. This CDR3 region has 18 residues. Trimming stripped 2 bases from V and 2 bases from J, with 19 bases between. CDR1 and CDR2 (germline): SGHNT, YENEEA. CDR3 sequence: CASSLSRGRVMTGNTIYF. The CDR3 DNA reads TGTGCCAGCAGCTTATCCCGGGGAAGGGTGATGACTGGAAACACCATATATTTT.

This chain joins TRBV18 and TRBJ2-3, with 8 positions matching TRBD2. The junction had 6 bases not matched to a gene; V was cut back by 3 bases and J by 1 base. The CDR3 loop spans 16 amino acids. Germline V gene lookup returns CDR1 KGHSH and CDR2 LQKENI. The CDR3 sequence is CASSPWRGDRTDTQYF. The CDR3 region has the DNA TGTGCCAGCTCACCTTGGCGGGGGGACCGCACAGATACGCAGTATTTT.

The chain carries TRBV6-8 and TRBJ1-6, with 7 bases aligning to TRBD1. Germline V lookup: CDR1 MNHGY, CDR2 SAAAGT. This CDR3 comprises 17 residues. V was pared by 6 bases and J by 4 bases, with 12 bases of the junction left unmatched. CDR3 region: CASSLRGGSIYNSPLHF. The CDR3 bases are TGTGCCAGCAGCCTCAGGGGGGGGTCCATTTATAATTCACCCCTCCACTTT.

This clone was detected only a few times. The J gene is TRBJ1-3, the V gene TRBV6-8; D is unresolved. The CDR3 spans 15 residues. Germline lookup yields CDR1 MNHGY and CDR2 SAAAGT. The ends were cut back, 5 bases at V and 0 bases at J, with 11 bases in the middle. For the CDR3, the DNA is TGTGCCAGCAGTAAGGCCCAAGACTCTGGAAACACCATATATTTT. Amino acids: CASSKAQDSGNTIYF.

This clone was seen only a few times. The V call is TRBV25-1, the J call TRBJ1-2; no definite D call. Germline CDR1 and CDR2: MGHDK and SYGVNS. V was clipped by 2 bases and J by 0 bases, with 10 bases between them. This CDR3 is built from 15 residues. CDR3 nucleotide sequence: TGTGCCAGCAGTGAACCGTCAGGAGCTAACTATGGCTACACCTTC. This gives the protein CASSEPSGANYGYTF.

This sequence joins TRBV2 and TRBJ1-1, with 11 positions matching TRBD1. This CDR3 spans 14 amino acids. V dropped 7 bases and J dropped 4; count of bases not matched to a gene: 5. Per the germline V gene, CDR1 is SNHLY and CDR2 is FYNNEI. CDR3 loop: CASTTGTGGTEAFF. CDR3 nucleotides: TGTGCCAGCACTACCGGGACAGGGGGCACTGAAGCTTTCTTT. The whole variable domain, remainder taken from reference TRBV2 and TRBJ1-1, is EPEVTQTPSHQVTQMGQEVILRCVPISNHLYFYWYRQILGQKVEFLVSFYNNEISEKSEIFDDQFSVERPDGSNFTLKIRSTKLEDSAMYFCASTTGTGGTEAFFGQGTRLTVV.

The rearrangement uses TRBV15 and TRBJ2-1, with D hard to call. The V gene lost 0 bases and the J gene lost 7 bases, with 13 bases spanning the gap. Germline CDR1 reads LNHNV; CDR2 reads YYDKDF (reference sequence). The CDR3 is 15 amino acids. CDR3 bases: TGTGCCACCAGCAGAGATCACTGGCTGGGGAATGAGCAGTTCTTC. The encoded protein is CATSRDHWLGNEQFF.

This clone was counted a few times. This chain uses TRBV11-3 with TRBJ2-2, with D unclear. This CDR3 spans 17 amino acids. Looked up from germline, CDR1 is SGHNT and CDR2 is YENEEA. The germline V and J ends were trimmed by 3 bases and 7 bases, with 21 bases remaining between them. The CDR3 DNA reads as TGTGCCAGCAGCTTGAATACAGTTTCTCCTGTGGTCGGGGAGCTGTTTTTT. It specifies CASSLNTVSPVVGELFF.